Listed below are T cell receptor beta chains from one sample, sequenced in a study of CXCR3 chemokines and chemotherapy response in bladder cancer. MiXCR, applied by TCRdb to the PCR reads, yields one record per CDR3 protein. The sample yields 8,000 to 10,000 distinct CDR3 sequences, roughly 24% seen once. Sampling was done from a patient whose treatment included neoadjuvant chemotherapy. Receptors originate from a human donor with bladder cancer that did not respond to neoadjuvant chemotherapy. Each CDR3 is given with its conserved first and last residue. D genes are given only for firm matches. Size tells how often a clone was seen (once, few, many) or the class of an expanded clone, and some rows leave it out.

D gene | J gene | clone size | V gene | CDR3 protein | CDR3 DNA
TRBD2 | TRBJ2-2 | many | TRBV9 | CASSKTGGQTGELFF | TGTGCCAGCAGCAAGACGGGGGGGCAAACCGGGGAGCTGTTTTTT
- | TRBJ2-6 | medium-sized | TRBV13 | CASSWLSGANVLTF | TGTGCCAGCAGCTGGTTGTCTGGGGCCAACGTCCTGACTTTC
- | TRBJ1-5 | many | TRBV2 | CASGWGGSNQPQHF | TGTGCCAGCGGGTGGGGGGGAAGCAATCAGCCCCAGCATTTT
- | TRBJ2-3 | many | TRBV5-4 | CASSLGGGGSGTDTQYF | TGTGCCAGCAGCTTGGGCGGAGGGGGGTCTGGCACAGATACGCAGTATTTT
TRBD1 | TRBJ1-5 | - | TRBV18 | CASSPQLAGGGQPQHF | TGTGCCAGCTCACCACAACTGGCAGGGGGTGGTCAGCCCCAGCATTTT
- | TRBJ2-3 | many | TRBV29-1 | CSVVLTPSTDTQYF | TGCAGCGTTGTCTTGACGCCCAGCACAGATACGCAGTATTTT
- | TRBJ2-3 | medium-sized | TRBV18 | CASSPDRLSTDTQYF | TGTGCCAGCTCACCAGATAGACTCAGCACAGATACGCAGTATTTT
- | TRBJ2-5 | - | TRBV13 | CASSLKGPGKTQYF | TGTGCCAGCAGCTTAAAGGGCCCTGGGAAGACCCAGTACTTC
- | TRBJ2-6 | medium-sized | TRBV11-2 | CASSLKGHALTGANVLTF | TGTGCCAGCAGCTTAAAGGGACACGCCCTTACTGGGGCCAACGTCCTGACTTTC
- | TRBJ1-5 | - | TRBV2 | CASSENLGRQPQHF | TGTGCCAGCAGTGAAAACTTGGGCCGGCAGCCCCAGCATTTT
- | TRBJ2-3 | many | TRBV9 | CASSVAGTSTDTQYF | TGTGCCAGCAGCGTGGCGGGGACTAGCACAGATACGCAGTATTTT
- | TRBJ1-6 | many | TRBV30 | CAWRSLGGTYNNSPLHF | TGTGCCTGGAGATCCTTGGGTGGGACATATAATAATTCACCCCTCCACTTT
- | TRBJ2-2 | many | TRBV5-6 | CASRRDGITGELFF | TGTGCCAGCAGACGGGACGGAATCACCGGGGAGCTGTTTTTT
- | TRBJ2-1 | medium-sized | TRBV6-5 | CASSYWKSGGNEQFF | TGTGCCAGCAGTTACTGGAAAAGCGGTGGCAATGAGCAGTTCTTC
- | TRBJ1-2 | many | TRBV20-1 | CSARNREYGYTF | TGCAGTGCTAGGAACAGGGAATATGGCTACACCTTC
- | TRBJ2-1 | many | TRBV7-9 | CASSPPPGNEQFF | TGTGCCAGCAGCCCCCCCCCCGGCAATGAGCAGTTCTTC
- | TRBJ1-5 | many | TRBV12-3/TRBV12-4 | CASSSDLAGGPQHF | TGTGCCAGCAGTTCGGACCTGGCGGGGGGGCCCCAGCATTTT
TRBD1 | TRBJ2-6 | - | TRBV25-1 | CAILRGQRSPSGANVLTF | TGTGCCATACTCCGGGGACAGCGCTCACCGTCTGGGGCCAACGTCCTGACTTTC
TRBD1 | TRBJ2-7 | many | TRBV27 | CASSLGDRGYEQYF | TGTGCCAGCAGTTTGGGGGACAGGGGGTACGAGCAGTACTTC
- | TRBJ2-7 | many | TRBV19 | CASRTGQSSYEQYF | TGTGCCAGTAGGACAGGACAGTCCTCCTACGAGCAGTACTTC
- | TRBJ1-2 | medium-sized | TRBV6-1 | CASTTGTTLNYGYTF | TGTGCCAGCACCACCGGGACAACCCTTAACTATGGCTACACCTTC
- | TRBJ1-1 | medium-sized | TRBV5-6 | CASSSEQLNTEAFF | TGTGCCAGCAGCTCAGAACAACTGAACACTGAAGCTTTCTTT
TRBD2 | TRBJ2-1 | few | TRBV7-3 | CASSLISGGAGNEQFF | TGTGCCAGCAGCTTAATCAGCGGGGGGGCTGGGAATGAGCAGTTCTTC
TRBD1 | TRBJ1-1 | medium-sized | TRBV6-6 | CAISVTGDPFEAFF | TGTGCCATCAGTGTGACAGGGGACCCATTTGAAGCTTTCTTT
TRBD2 | TRBJ2-3 | few | TRBV7-2 | CASTQGGGGAGTQYF | TGTGCCAGCACCCAAGGGGGCGGGGGGGCGGGTACGCAGTATTTT
- | TRBJ2-3 | many | TRBV20-1 | CSASRLDFPDTQYF | TGCAGTGCTAGTCGCCTAGATTTTCCAGATACGCAGTATTTT
TRBD2 | TRBJ2-5 | - | TRBV6-5 | CASRGNSGGHNQETQYF | TGTGCCAGCAGAGGGAATAGCGGGGGACACAACCAAGAGACCCAGTACTTC
- | TRBJ2-5 | medium-sized | TRBV7-2 | CASSRGSSLQETQYF | TGTGCCAGCAGTCGTGGGTCTAGTCTCCAAGAGACCCAGTACTTC
- | TRBJ1-2 | medium-sized | TRBV10-3 | CAISESITGMGGYTF | TGTGCCATCAGTGAGTCGATTACAGGGATGGGTGGCTACACCTTC
TRBD1 | TRBJ2-4 | - | TRBV6-6 | CASSSNGAGGSIAKNIQYF | TGTGCCAGCAGTTCTAACGGGGCAGGGGGCTCTATAGCCAAAAACATTCAGTACTTC
TRBD1 | TRBJ2-1 | many | TRBV24-1 | CATSDSGQGAYNEQFF | TGTGCCACCAGTGATTCGGGACAGGGGGCCTACAATGAGCAGTTCTTC
- | TRBJ1-1 | many | TRBV7-2 | CASSPPGNTEAFF | TGTGCCAGCAGCCCCCCCGGGAACACTGAAGCTTTCTTT
- | TRBJ2-5 | many | TRBV2 | CASSEDRETQYF | TGTGCCAGCAGTGAAGATCGAGAGACCCAGTACTTC
- | TRBJ1-2 | medium-sized | TRBV19 | CASSMSYPHGYTF | TGTGCCAGTAGTATGAGCTATCCCCATGGCTACACCTTC
- | TRBJ2-1 | medium-sized | TRBV6-2/TRBV6-3 | CASSYLRTGDEQFF | TGTGCCAGCAGTTACCTGCGGACCGGGGATGAGCAGTTCTTC
TRBD1 | TRBJ1-5 | medium-sized | TRBV11-2 | CASSTTTGSNQPQHF | TGTGCCAGCAGCACAACGACAGGGAGCAATCAGCCCCAGCATTTT
TRBD1 | TRBJ1-2 | many | TRBV28 | CASSLFPDRDYGYTF | TGTGCCAGCAGTTTATTCCCCGACAGGGACTATGGCTACACCTTC
- | TRBJ1-3 | many | TRBV20-1 | CSLGVSGNTIYF | TGCAGCCTCGGAGTCTCTGGAAACACCATATATTTT
- | TRBJ1-1 | many | TRBV28 | CASTTPGAFTEAFF | TGTGCCAGCACCACACCGGGGGCGTTCACTGAAGCTTTCTTT
- | TRBJ2-5 | - | TRBV12-3/TRBV12-4 | CASSWGLVRETQYF | TGTGCCAGCAGCTGGGGCCTAGTTAGGGAGACCCAGTACTTC
- | TRBJ2-1 | many | TRBV12-3/TRBV12-4 | CASRKYNEQFF | TGTGCCAGCAGGAAATACAATGAGCAGTTCTTC
TRBD2 | TRBJ2-1 | many | TRBV12-3/TRBV12-4 | CASSTPRGGPDEQFF | TGTGCCAGCAGTACCCCTCGGGGGGGGCCCGATGAGCAGTTCTTC